Included here is one T cell receptor (beta chain) sequence, with context. No antigen is known for it. The data are from a study of shared clonotypes between healthy human individuals. Sequenced by immunoSEQ multiplex PCR; TCRdb stores in-frame clones only, minus some. The sample lists 950,000 to 1,100,000 clones; 75% to 85% were seen once. The study's findings and limits: Generation of non-shared clonotypes was less probable than generation of clonotypes shared by all four donors. Generally, estimated richness proved larger in naive subsets than it did in memory subsets.

This CDR3 comprises 13 residues. Germline CDR1 and CDR2: SGHDT and YYEEEE. Trimming took off 2 bases at V and 6 bases at J, with 11 bases between the two ends. The material sequenced was memory CD4+ T cells from PBMCs. Subset given: CD45RA-negative fraction. The chain joins TRBV5-6 to TRBJ1-2; D is unclear. The clonotype comes from a man aged 18 to 29 in good health. Some clones in this sample may be carry-over from other donors' samples. The CDR3 nucleotides read TGTGCCAGCAGCTTAGCGCCGAGGGATGGCTACACCTTC. Translated: CASSLAPRDGYTF.